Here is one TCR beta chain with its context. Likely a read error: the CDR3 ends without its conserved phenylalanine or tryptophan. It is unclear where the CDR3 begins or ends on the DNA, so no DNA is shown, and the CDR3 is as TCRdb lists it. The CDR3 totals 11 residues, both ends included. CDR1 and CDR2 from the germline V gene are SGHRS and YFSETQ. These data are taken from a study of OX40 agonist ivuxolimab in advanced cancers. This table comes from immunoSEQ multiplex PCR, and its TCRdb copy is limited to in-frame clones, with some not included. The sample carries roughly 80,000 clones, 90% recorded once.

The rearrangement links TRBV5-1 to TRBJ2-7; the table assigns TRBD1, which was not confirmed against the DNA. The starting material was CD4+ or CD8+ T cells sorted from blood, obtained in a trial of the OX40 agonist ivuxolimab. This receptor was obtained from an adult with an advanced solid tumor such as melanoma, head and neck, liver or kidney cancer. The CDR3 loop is CASSLGDYRAL.